Below are 24 T cell receptor beta chains sequenced from a single sample in a study of cytomegalovirus exposure and HLA in healthy donors. Primers included in the PCR were 60 Vbeta and 13 Jbeta primers. TCRdb keeps only in-frame clones here, not all; method: immunoSEQ multiplex PCR. The table shows about 140,000 clones, with around 80% occurring only once. Sequencing input: PBMCs. These receptors all stem from a man aged 35-49 years in good health and CMV-seronegative.

J is TRBJ1-2 and V is TRBV6-1, with 11 bases lining up with TRBD1. The junction had 3 bases not matched to a gene; V was cut back by 5 bases and J by 7 bases. CDR1 is MNHNS and CDR2 is SASEGT in the germline V gene. The CDR3 consists of 13 residues. The CDR3 bases are TGTGCCAGCAGTCCGGGACAGGGGGGTGGCTACACCTTC. It yields the protein CASSPGQGGGYTF.

J is TRBJ2-3 and V is TRBV2; 8 nucleotides match TRBD2. After removal of 6 bases from V and 1 base from J, the junction contained 9 bases not matched to a gene. Germline loops: CDR1 SNHLY, CDR2 FYNNEI. The CDR3 loop spans 16 amino acids. CDR3 coding DNA: TGTGCCAGCAGCGTTGGTAGCGGGGCCGGCACAGATACGCAGTATTTT. Translating gives CASSVGSGAGTDTQYF.

The chain links TRBV6-5 to TRBJ2-1; 8 nucleotides line up with TRBD1. V lost 4 bases, J lost 9 bases, and 11 bases stayed unmatched. The CDR3 covers 15 residues. Germline V lookup: CDR1 MNHEY, CDR2 SVGAGI. In DNA, the CDR3 is TGTGCCAGCAGTTTATCCGGGACAGGTACAGTTGAGCAGTTCTTC. Translated: CASSLSGTGTVEQFF.

This clone was detected only a few times. The V and J genes are TRBV6-4 and TRBJ2-2; D gene ambiguous. The CDR3 runs 14 residues. Between the trimmed V and J ends, which lost 4 bases and 4 bases, there was a span of 10 bases. The germline V gene has CDR1 MRHNA and CDR2 SNTAGT. This CDR3 is CASSVAESTGELFF. CDR3 nucleotides: TGTGCCAGCAGTGTTGCGGAAAGCACCGGGGAGCTGTTTTTT.

The chain combines TRBV14 with TRBJ2-7; tentative D call: TRBD2 (5 bases). Trimming stripped 5 bases from V and 2 bases from J, with 13 bases between. CDR1 is SGHDN, CDR2 FVKESK, per germline. The CDR3 is 14 amino acids. CDR3 residues: CASSEHSGTYEQYF. The CDR3 bases are TGTGCCAGCAGCGAACACTCGGGGACCTACGAGCAGTACTTC.

This clone was seen once. The chain joins TRBV5-6 to TRBJ2-1, with D maybe TRBD2 (5 bases). This CDR3 has 15 amino acids. Looked up from germline, CDR1 is SGHDT and CDR2 is YYEEEE. Trimming took off 2 bases at V and 3 bases at J, with 12 bases between the two ends. The CDR3 sequence is CASSFSREYYNEQFF. The DNA for the CDR3 is TGTGCCAGCAGCTTCTCGAGGGAATACTACAATGAGCAGTTCTTC. Looking up the rest from reference TRBV5-6 and TRBJ2-1 gives the full variable domain: DAGVTQSPTHLIKTRGQQVTLRCSPKSGHDTVSWYQQALGQGPQFIFQYYEEEERQRGNFPDRFSGHQFPNYSSELNVNALLLGDSALYLCASSFSREYYNEQFFGPGTRLTVL.

The chain couples TRBV2 to TRBJ1-4; D gene ambiguous. This CDR3 is 15 amino acids long. The germline CDR1 and CDR2 sequences are SNHLY and FYNNEI. V lost 4 bases, J lost 0 bases, and 9 bases lay in between. The CDR3 DNA reads TGTGCCAGCAGTGTCCGACAAGCAACTAATGAAAAACTGTTTTTT. It yields the protein CASSVRQATNEKLFF.

The J gene is TRBJ1-3, the V gene TRBV5-4; 11 bases map to TRBD1. The CDR3 consists of 15 residues. Germline V gene sequence: CDR1 SGHNT, CDR2 YYREEE (reference sequence). V lost 5 bases, J lost 2 bases, and 3 bases stayed unmatched. In nucleotides, the CDR3 is TGTGCCAGCAGGGGACAGGGGGATCCTGGAAACACCATATATTTT. Amino acid sequence: CASRGQGDPGNTIYF.

The V gene is TRBV10-2, the J gene TRBJ2-7, with 8 bases that match TRBD2. V shed 8 bases, J shed 8 bases, and the junction held 11 bases outside the gene matches. Looked up from germline, CDR1 is WSHSY and CDR2 is SAAADI. The CDR3 length is 13 residues. The CDR3 loop is CASSAGAEVKQYF. The DNA of the CDR3 is TGCGCCAGCTCAGCGGGGGCTGAGGTTAAGCAGTACTTC.

J is TRBJ1-1 and V is TRBV20-1; D ambiguous. Germline CDR1 DFQATT, CDR2 SNEGSKA (reference sequence). The CDR3 has 11 residues. The V gene lost 6 bases and the J gene lost 5 bases, with 10 bases spanning the gap. CDR3 DNA: TGCAGTGCGCAACGAGGGACTGAAGCTTTCTTT. Residues: CSAQRGTEAFF.

The chain has TRBV18 and TRBJ2-3; tentative D call: TRBD2 (5 bases). Germline CDR1 KGHSH, CDR2 LQKENI. The CDR3 has 16 residues. The V end lost 3 bases, the J end lost 4 bases, and 17 bases lay between the germline ends. The CDR3 sequence: CASSPGRSTAADTQYF. As DNA, the CDR3 is TGTGCCAGCTCACCGGGTAGGTCTACAGCGGCAGATACGCAGTATTTT.

About this clone: One end of the junction varies from germline; a read error may be responsible. The J gene is TRBJ2-1, the V gene TRBV7-9, with D tentatively TRBD1 (5 bases). Germline assignment: CDR1 SEHNR and CDR2 FQNEAQ (reference sequence). The CDR3 has 16 residues. Here the CDR3 DNA reads TGTTCCAGCAGCCCACGGACACTAAGCTCCTACAATGAGCAGTTCTTC. This translates into CSSSPRTLSSYNEQFF.

The genes are TRBV18 and TRBJ2-5; 7 positions match TRBD1. CDR3 length equals 14 residues. Germline V gives CDR1 KGHSH, CDR2 LQKENI. V was pared by 6 bases and J by 4 bases, with 8 bases of the junction left unmatched. The CDR3 bases are TGTGCCAGCTCCTCCGGCCCAGGGGGAGAGACCCAGTACTTC. Protein: CASSSGPGGETQYF.

The chain links TRBV4-2 to TRBJ2-7; 9 nucleotides agree with TRBD2. This CDR3 contains 18 residues. Germline loops: CDR1 LGHNA, CDR2 YNFKEQ. J lost 3 bases, V lost 6 bases, and 18 bases had no gene match. CDR3 bases: TGTGCCAGCAGTCAACACGGCTACGCTAGCGGGGAGAACTACGAGCAGTACTTC. Residues: CASSQHGYASGENYEQYF.

This clone has more than one count but fewer than ten. The chain carries TRBV28 and TRBJ2-3; TRBD1 matches at 12 bases. The germline gives CDR1 MDHEN, CDR2 SYDVKM. J was trimmed by 4 bases and V by 4 bases; bases with no gene match: 6. The CDR3 consists of 16 residues. CDR3 nucleotide sequence: TGTGCCAGCAGTTCGGGGACAGGGGGCTCGGCAGATACGCAGTATTTT. It translates to CASSSGTGGSADTQYF.

V gene TRBV28 combines with J gene TRBJ2-7, with TRBD1 as a possible D gene (8 bases). Germline CDR1 MDHEN, CDR2 SYDVKM. The CDR3 contains 15 residues. The V end was cut by 2 bases, the J end by 3 bases, with 14 bases between. This CDR3 reads CASSLGGDRRYEQYF. In DNA, the CDR3 is TGTGCCAGCAGTTTAGGGGGGGACAGGCGCTACGAGCAGTACTTC.

The chain links TRBV28 to TRBJ1-2, with D hard to call. The germline V gene has CDR1 MDHEN and CDR2 SYDVKM. The CDR3 sequence is 13 residues long. V lost 5 bases to trimming and J lost 2 bases, with 9 bases between them. CDR3 region: CASSISGNYGYTF. Here the CDR3 DNA reads TGTGCCAGCAGTATTTCCGGGAACTATGGCTACACCTTC.

CDR3 amino acids: CASSLVGASGAHEQYF. DNA of the CDR3: TGTGCCAGCAGCTTAGTGGGGGCTAGCGGGGCCCACGAGCAGTACTTC. The V call is TRBV7-9, the J call TRBJ2-7; 9 bases are a match to TRBD2. The trim removed 1 base at V and 5 bases at J, leaving 9 bases unmatched. CDR3 length equals 16 residues. CDR1 and CDR2 from the germline V gene are SEHNR and FQNEAQ (reference sequence).

The V and J genes are TRBV6-1 and TRBJ2-5; weak D call: TRBD1 (5 bases). In germline, CDR1 is MNHNS, CDR2 SASEGT. The CDR3 loop spans 14 amino acids. The V gene lost 3 bases and the J gene lost 3 bases, with 11 bases spanning the gap. CDR3 coding DNA: TGTGCCAGCAGTGACCCGAACAGGAAAGAGACCCAGTACTTC. Amino acid sequence: CASSDPNRKETQYF.

This clone was observed once. The genes are TRBV11-3 and TRBJ1-5, with no clear D. Germline values: CDR1 SGHNT, CDR2 YENEEA. Trimming took off 3 bases at V and 1 base at J, with 4 bases between the two ends. This CDR3 is built from 13 residues. CDR3 nucleotide sequence: TGTGCCAGCAGCTTGAGGAGCAATCAGCCCCAGCATTTT. Translating gives CASSLRSNQPQHF.

The rearrangement uses TRBV19 and TRBJ1-2; 10 bases map to TRBD1. The CDR3 spans 14 residues. V lost 6 bases and J lost 7; bases outside the gene matches: 8. Germline assignment: CDR1 LNHDA and CDR2 SQIVND (reference sequence). CDR3 coding DNA: TGTGCCAGTAGATTGGACAGGGGGAGTGGTGGCTACACCTTC. It encodes CASRLDRGSGGYTF. The entire variable domain, with the rest obtained from reference TRBV19 and TRBJ1-2, is as follows: DGGITQSPKYLFRKEGQNVTLSCEQNLNHDAMYWYRQDPGQGLRLIYYSQIVNDFQKGDIAEGYSVSREKKESFPLTVTSAQKNPTAFYLCASRLDRGSGGYTFGSGTRLTVV.

This clone was picked up a small number of times. The CDR3 DNA follows: TGTGCCTGGAATCCCCTAGGAGCGGCTTATTCACCCCTCCACTTT. As protein: CAWNPLGAAYSPLHF. This chain joins TRBV30 and TRBJ1-6; no reliable D call. V lost 4 bases, J lost 8 bases, and 18 bases lay in between. This CDR3 spans 15 amino acids. CDR1 and CDR2 (germline): GTSNPN, SVGIG (reference sequence).

The rearrangement joins TRBV28 to TRBJ2-5; 13 bases line up with TRBD2. From germline, CDR1 is MDHEN and CDR2 SYDVKM. The trim removed 3 bases at V and 3 bases at J, leaving 13 bases unmatched. The CDR3 sequence is 19 residues long. The DNA for the CDR3 is TGTGCCAGCAGTTTTAAGTGGACTAGCGGGAGAAATGGGGAAGAGACCCAGTACTTC. It translates to CASSFKWTSGRNGEETQYF.

The table lists this clone with a few counts. The rearrangement uses TRBV5-4 and TRBJ1-3; 8 positions match TRBD1. This CDR3 comprises 14 residues. The germline gives CDR1 SGHNT, CDR2 YYREEE (reference sequence). Trimming cost V 2 bases and J 8 bases; bases outside gene matches: 6. CDR3 residues: CASSFGQGRDTIYF. CDR3 DNA sequence: TGTGCCAGCAGCTTCGGACAGGGCCGGGACACCATATATTTT.